Listed below are T cell receptor beta chains from one sample, sequenced in a study of T cells in Graves' hyperthyroidism and ophthalmopathy. Via MiXCR, TCRdb re-called the multiplex PCR reads, giving one row per CDR3 protein. The profile shows fewer than 750,000 distinct CDR3 sequences, about 45% of them singletons. The sample taken for sequencing was peripheral blood or thyroid tissue (not recorded which). All receptors derive from a woman aged 18-29 years with Graves' hyperthyroidism. The CDR3 runs from the conserved cysteine through the conserved F or W. D genes are given only for firm matches. Not all rows give a size; the values are once, few, many and, for expanded clones, a class.

abundance	d_gene	v_gene	j_gene	CDR3nt	CDR3aa
many	NA	TRBV7-9	TRBJ1-3	TGTGCCAGCAGCGGACGAGGGAACCCCGGGGAAGGAAACACCATATATTTT	CASSGRGNPGEGNTIYF
NA	NA	TRBV2	TRBJ2-7	TGTGCCAGCAGGGACTCCGGAAACTACGAGCAGTACTTC	CASRDSGNYEQYF
NA	NA	TRBV11-3	TRBJ1-4	TGTGCCAGCAGCTTACCGGGGGGGGCAACTAATGAAAAACTGTTTTTT	CASSLPGGATNEKLFF
many	NA	TRBV7-9	TRBJ2-5	TGTGCCAGCAGCTTAAGCGAAGGGACCCAGTACTTC	CASSLSEGTQYF
NA	TRBD1	TRBV29-1	TRBJ2-1	TGCAGCGTTGTGAGGGACAGGTCCTACAATGAGCAGCTCTTC	CSVVRDRSYNEQLF
many	TRBD2	TRBV11-3	TRBJ2-7	TGTGCCAGCAGCTTTAGGACTAGCTTCTACGAGCAGTACTTC	CASSFRTSFYEQYF
NA	TRBD1	TRBV24-1	TRBJ2-5	TGTGCCACCAGTGAGGGCGACAGGGGGCATTTCGGGAATCAGCCCCAGTACTTC	CATSEGDRGHFGNQPQYF
few	NA	TRBV2	TRBJ2-7	TGTGCCAGCAGTGTTGAAGGGAACAATGAGCAGTACTTC	CASSVEGNNEQYF
few	TRBD1	TRBV7-3	TRBJ1-2	TGTGCCAGCAGCTCCCAGGGGGCTGGCTACACCTTC	CASSSQGAGYTF
once	NA	TRBV2	TRBJ1-2	TGTGCCAGCAGTGAAAGCCAGCCTGGCTACACCTTC	CASSESQPGYTF
NA	TRBD2	TRBV30	TRBJ2-7	TGTGCCTGGAGTTCCCCACCGGGACTAGCGGATCTTACCTACGAGCAGTACTTC	CAWSSPPGLADLTYEQYF
NA	NA	TRBV7-6	TRBJ1-4	TGTGCCAGCAGCATCGGACAGCATTCAAATGAAAAACTGTTTTTT	CASSIGQHSNEKLFF
many	NA	TRBV7-8	TRBJ1-5	TGTGCCAGCACCCTTGGATCGAGCAATCAGCCCCAGCATTTT	CASTLGSSNQPQHF
many	NA	TRBV6-5	TRBJ1-1	TGTGCCAGCAGTTACAGTTTCAGGGATGGGAATGCTTTCTTT	CASSYSFRDGNAFF
NA	TRBD1	TRBV7-2	TRBJ1-4	TGTGCCAGCAGCCAAACCGGGACAGCAGCCTTTAATGAAAAACTGTTTTTT	CASSQTGTAAFNEKLFF
NA	NA	TRBV3-1	TRBJ2-5	TGTGCCAGCAGCCAAGATTTCGGCCTTCCCGCTTCGTACCAAGAGACCCAGTACTTC	CASSQDFGLPASYQETQYF
once	TRBD1	TRBV7-6	TRBJ2-5	TGTGCCAGCAGTTTACAGGACAGGCAAGAGACCCAGTACTTC	CASSLQDRQETQYF
NA	NA	TRBV30	TRBJ1-1	TGTGGGGTGGGGTCGTGGGTCACTGAAGCTTTCTTT	CGVGSWVTEAFF
few	NA	TRBV18	TRBJ2-7	TGTGCCACCAAACGGGCGGGCGAGCAGTACTTC	CATKRAGEQYF
NA	NA	TRBV24-1	TRBJ2-5	TGTGCCACCAGTGATTTCGGCACTGAAGAGACCCAGTACTTC	CATSDFGTEETQYF
NA	NA	TRBV29-1	TRBJ1-5	TGCAGCGCACGGCGGGAGGGGCAGCCCCAGCATTTT	CSARREGQPQHF
many	NA	TRBV24-1	TRBJ2-7	TGTGCCACCAGTGCGGGGCAGTTCTACGAGCAGTACTTC	CATSAGQFYEQYF
many	NA	TRBV2	TRBJ1-1	TGTGCCAGCAGTTGGGTCAGTGACAGTGAAGCTTTCTTT	CASSWVSDSEAFF
NA	NA	TRBV27	TRBJ2-2	TGTGCCAGCAGTTTATTTCAGGGCGGGATGTCCGGGGAGCTGTTTTTT	CASSLFQGGMSGELFF
few	NA	TRBV29-1	TRBJ2-7	TGCAGCGTTGAAGCTTCAGGGTATTACGAGCAGTACTTC	CSVEASGYYEQYF
NA	NA	TRBV19	TRBJ1-1	TGTGCCAGTAAGGCTAGCGTGGGGACTTTCGCTGAAGCTTTCTTT	CASKASVGTFAEAFF
many	NA	TRBV24-1	TRBJ1-5	TGTGCCACCAGTGATTCGGGGAATCAGCCCCAGCATTTT	CATSDSGNQPQHF
many	NA	TRBV4-1	TRBJ1-2	TGCGCCAGCAGCCAAGATCCTTATATCTATGGCTACACCTTC	CASSQDPYIYGYTF
many	TRBD1	TRBV12-3/TRBV12-4	TRBJ2-7	TGTGCCAGCAGCTGGGACAGCTCCTACGAGCAGTACTTC	CASSWDSSYEQYF
NA	NA	TRBV19	TRBJ2-5	TGTGCCAGTAGACCCGGCGGGGGCCCAGAGACCCAGTACTTC	CASRPGGGPETQYF